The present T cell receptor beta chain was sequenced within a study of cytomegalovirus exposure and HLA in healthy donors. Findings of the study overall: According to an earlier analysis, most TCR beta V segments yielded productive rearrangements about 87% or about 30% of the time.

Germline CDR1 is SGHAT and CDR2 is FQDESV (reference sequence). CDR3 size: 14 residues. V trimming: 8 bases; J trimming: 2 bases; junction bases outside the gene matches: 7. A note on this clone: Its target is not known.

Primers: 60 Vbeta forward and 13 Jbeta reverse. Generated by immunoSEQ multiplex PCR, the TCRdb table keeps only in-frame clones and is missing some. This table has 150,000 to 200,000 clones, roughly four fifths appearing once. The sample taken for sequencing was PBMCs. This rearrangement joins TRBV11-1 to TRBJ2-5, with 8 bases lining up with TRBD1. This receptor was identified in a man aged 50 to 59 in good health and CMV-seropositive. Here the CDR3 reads CASALGQVQETQYF. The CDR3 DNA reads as TGTGCCAGCGCCTTGGGACAGGTTCAAGAGACCCAGTACTTC. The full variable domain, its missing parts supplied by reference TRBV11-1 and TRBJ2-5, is EAEVAQSPRYKITEKSQAVAFWCDPISGHATLYWYRQILGQGPELLVQFQDESVVDDSQLPKDRFSAERLKGVDSTLKIQPAELGDSAMYLCASALGQVQETQYFGPGTRLLVL.